The T cell receptor (beta chain) described here comes from a study of cytomegalovirus exposure and HLA in healthy donors. Study-level information: The approximately 120 validation repertoires used the same platform as the roughly 610 first-cohort repertoires, a later analysis reported.

The donors were part of the approximately 120-subject validation cohort, which stood apart from the approximately 670-subject first cohort. Findings and limits, study-wide: Reportedly, cytomegalovirus status was diagnosed with high sensitivity and specificity. A few CMV-associated chains proved CMV antigen-specific in vitro.

Clones were sequenced by immunoSEQ multiplex PCR, and TCRdb holds only the in-frame ones, with some missing. Of 71,000 or so clones in the sample, roughly 95% were seen once. The V and J ends lost 3 bases and 0 bases, in that order; junction bases with no gene match: 2. Looked up from germline, CDR1 is LNHDA and CDR2 is SQIVND (reference sequence). CDR3 length: 14 amino acids. Notes on this clone: The antigen remains undetermined.

The clonotype was recovered from a young woman in good health and CMV-seropositive. The sequenced sample was PBMCs. This chain joins TRBV19 and TRBJ2-7, with 7 positions matching TRBD1. CDR3 sequence (DNA): TGTGCCAGTAGTATCAGGGGGTCCTCCTACGAGCAGTACTTC. Its translation: CASSIRGSSYEQYF.